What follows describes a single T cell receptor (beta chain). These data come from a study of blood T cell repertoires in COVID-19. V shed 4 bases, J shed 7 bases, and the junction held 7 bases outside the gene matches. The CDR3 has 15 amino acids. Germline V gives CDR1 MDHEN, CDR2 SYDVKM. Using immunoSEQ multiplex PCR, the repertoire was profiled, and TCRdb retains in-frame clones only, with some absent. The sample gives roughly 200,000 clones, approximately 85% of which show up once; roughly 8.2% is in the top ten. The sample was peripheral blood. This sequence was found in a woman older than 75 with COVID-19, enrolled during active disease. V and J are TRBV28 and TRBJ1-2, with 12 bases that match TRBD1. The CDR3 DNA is TGTGCCAGCAGTTCACCGGGACAGGGGGCGGGTGGCTACACCTTC. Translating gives CASSSPGQGAGGYTF.